One and the same sample provided the 17 T cell receptor beta chains below, sequenced in a study of blood T cell repertoires in COVID-19. Measured with immunoSEQ multiplex PCR; TCRdb has only the in-frame clones, and not every one. The sample comprises more than 100,000 clones, 70% to 90% of which are singletons, and more than 3.5% rests with the top ten. The sequencing input was peripheral blood. The origin of the receptors is a woman aged 60 to 75 with acute or convalescent COVID-19.

The V and J genes are TRBV5-6 and TRBJ1-1, with 8 bases matching TRBD1. Germline V CDR1 and CDR2: SGHDT, YYEEEE. Germline trimming cut 0 bases from V and 4 bases from J; bases unmatched to any gene: 5. This CDR3 has 15 amino acids. CDR3 residues: CASSLVGQGSTEAFF. CDR3 DNA sequence: TGTGCCAGCAGCTTGGTTGGACAGGGATCCACTGAAGCTTTCTTT. The full variable domain, its missing parts supplied by reference TRBV5-6 and TRBJ1-1, is DAGVTQSPTHLIKTRGQQVTLRCSPKSGHDTVSWYQQALGQGPQFIFQYYEEEERQRGNFPDRFSGHQFPNYSSELNVNALLLGDSALYLCASSLVGQGSTEAFFGQGTRLTVV.

The CDR3 loop reads CASSPPGYQNTEAFF. Written as DNA, the CDR3 is TGTGCCAGCTCACCTCCGGGTTATCAGAACACTGAAGCTTTCTTT. The rearrangement uses TRBV18 and TRBJ1-1; no reliable D call. V dropped 3 bases and J dropped 1 base, with 12 bases sitting between them. Germline values: CDR1 KGHSH, CDR2 LQKENI. The CDR3 has 15 amino acids.

The chain combines TRBV5-8 with TRBJ1-2; D remains unclear. Trimming stripped 6 bases from V and 5 bases from J, with 8 bases between. The CDR3 is 11 amino acids. From germline, CDR1 is SGHTS and CDR2 YDEGEE. The CDR3 region is CASTPGYGYTF. In DNA, the CDR3 is TGTGCCAGCACCCCGGGATATGGCTACACCTTC.

The V call is TRBV9, the J call TRBJ2-2; D is possibly TRBD1 (6 bases). With 6 bases removed from V and 6 bases from J, the gap between germline ends came to 15 bases. The CDR3 is 14 amino acids. Per germline, CDR1 SGDLS and CDR2 YYNGEE. In DNA, the CDR3 is TGTGCCAGCACCCCAGGGGTTGGACCCGGGGAGCTGTTTTTT. Protein sequence: CASTPGVGPGELFF.

CDR3 loop: CASSPEAPGSGGYTF. CDR3 in DNA: TGTGCCAGCTCACCAGAGGCCCCAGGGTCCGGTGGCTACACCTTC. The genes are TRBV18 and TRBJ1-2; D perhaps matches TRBD1 (5 bases). Germline values: CDR1 KGHSH, CDR2 LQKENI. Trimming cost V 2 bases and J 7 bases, with 17 bases left between them. The CDR3 has 15 amino acids.

The gene calls are TRBV18 and TRBJ1-2; 9 bases match TRBD1. The CDR3 runs 15 residues. CDR1 and CDR2 from the germline V gene are KGHSH and LQKENI. Trimming at V came to 2 bases and at J to 8 bases, leaving 9 bases not matched to a gene. This chain's CDR3 is CASSPKTGGTGGYTF. Here the CDR3 DNA reads TGTGCCAGCTCACCAAAGACAGGGGGTACGGGAGGCTACACCTTC. Drawing the rest from reference TRBV18 and TRBJ1-2, the complete variable domain is NAGVMQNPRHLVRRRGQEARLRCSPMKGHSHVYWYRQLPEEGLKFMVYLQKENIIDESGMPKERFSAEFPKEGPSILRIQQVVRGDSAAYFCASSPKTGGTGGYTFGSGTRLTVV.

The CDR3 nucleotides are TGCGCCAGCACATGGCGAGGAGCGGGCAGCACAGATACGCAGTATTTT. This encodes CASTWRGAGSTDTQYF. The rearrangement links TRBV5-1 to TRBJ2-3, with a possible D match to TRBD2 (6 bases). Germline V CDR1 and CDR2: SGHRS, YFSETQ. Trimming shortened V by 6 bases and J by 0 bases, and 17 bases separated the two germline ends. This CDR3 is 16 amino acids long.

Note on this clone: Other DNA sequences in this specimen translate into the identical CDR3. The chain couples TRBV28 to TRBJ1-4; 9 nucleotides agree with TRBD1. V dropped 6 bases and J dropped 7; count of bases not matched to a gene: 6. Germline-derived CDR1 and CDR2 are MDHEN and SYDVKM. This CDR3 is built from 14 residues. The CDR3 coding sequence is TGTGCCAGCAGCTCGGGACAGGGTCGTGAAAAACTGTTTTTT. Its translation is CASSSGQGREKLFF. The whole variable domain, remainder taken from reference TRBV28 and TRBJ1-4, is DVKVTQSSRYLVKRTGEKVFLECVQDMDHENMFWYRQDPGLGLRLIYFSYDVKMKEKGDIPEGYSVSREKKERFSLILESASTNQTSMYLCASSSGQGREKLFFGSGTQLSVL.

This clone was counted only a few times. This rearrangement joins TRBV3-1 (or the pseudogene TRBV3-2) to TRBJ2-7; no clear D. The CDR3 is made up of 15 amino acids. CDR1 and CDR2 from the germline V gene are LGHDT and YNNKEL (reference sequence). The ends were cut back, 4 bases at V and 3 bases at J, with 16 bases in the middle. CDR3: CASSRGPGSFYEQYF. The DNA for the CDR3 is TGTGCCAGCAGCCGAGGTCCTGGCAGTTTCTACGAGCAGTACTTC.

The rearrangement links TRBV11-2 to TRBJ2-5; no reliable D call. The CDR3 has 14 residues. Germline assignment: CDR1 SGHAT and CDR2 FQNNGV. With 2 bases removed from V and 1 base from J, the gap between germline ends came to 8 bases. The CDR3 protein is CASSLTVTQETQYF. The CDR3 DNA is TGTGCCAGCAGCTTAACTGTCACCCAAGAGACCCAGTACTTC.

The chain recombines TRBV4-2 with TRBJ2-2; 9 positions agree with TRBD2. V shed 4 bases and J 7 bases; nucleotides not matched to a gene: 10. This CDR3 is built from 16 residues. Germline CDR1 reads LGHNA; CDR2 reads YNFKEQ. The CDR3 DNA reads as TGTGCCAGCAGCCTGACTGATAGCGGGAGTGACGGGGAGCTGTTTTTT. It translates to CASSLTDSGSDGELFF.

This clone came up once. This chain uses TRBV19 with TRBJ1-5; TRBD1 agrees at 10 bases. With V trimmed by 4 bases and J by 4 bases, 10 bases remained unmatched. From germline, CDR1 is LNHDA and CDR2 SQIVND (reference sequence). The CDR3 spans 17 residues. The CDR3 reads CASSRGRSGQGNQPQHF. CDR3 nucleotide sequence: TGTGCCAGTAGTAGAGGGAGATCGGGACAGGGGAATCAGCCCCAGCATTTT.

This sequence joins TRBV10-3 and TRBJ1-3; D is perhaps TRBD1 (6 bases). The CDR3 runs to 16 residues. V was shortened by 0 bases and J by 0 bases, with 9 bases between the two germline ends. Germline V gene lookup returns CDR1 ENHRY and CDR2 SYGVKD. DNA of the CDR3: TGTGCCATCAGTGAGTCTGGGACATTCTCTGGAAACACCATATATTTT. Translating gives CAISESGTFSGNTIYF.

This clone has just one count. The chain combines TRBV5-1 with TRBJ1-3; 11 bases are shared with TRBD1. CDR1 and CDR2 (germline): SGHRS, YFSETQ. The CDR3 consists of 15 residues. Trimming took 4 bases from V and 3 from J; bases not matched to a gene: 3. CDR3 sequence (DNA): TGCGCCAGCAGCGCCGGGACAGGGGGTGGAAACACCATATATTTT. Translation gives CASSAGTGGGNTIYF.

The V call is TRBV19, the J call TRBJ2-3, with TRBD2 identical over 7 bases. The CDR3 runs to 15 residues. CDR1 and CDR2 from the germline V gene are LNHDA and SQIVND (reference sequence). Germline trimming cut 8 bases from V and 8 bases from J; bases unmatched to any gene: 16. CDR3 loop: CASSQGLPELGTQYF. For the CDR3, the DNA is TGTGCCAGTTCCCAGGGACTACCCGAGCTGGGTACGCAGTATTTT.

The chain recombines TRBV25-1 with TRBJ2-1; TRBD1 agrees at 8 bases. The CDR3 length is 17 residues. J lost 8 bases, V lost 4 bases, and 16 bases had no gene match. Germline loops: CDR1 MGHDK, CDR2 SYGVNS. The CDR3 reads CASSVTTGGKRVYEQFF. The CDR3 nucleotides are TGTGCCAGCAGTGTTACTACAGGGGGAAAAAGGGTATATGAGCAGTTCTTC.

The chain couples TRBV7-9 to TRBJ1-2; a possible D gene is TRBD1 (5 bases). This CDR3 is built from 16 residues. Germline lookup yields CDR1 SEHNR and CDR2 FQNEAQ (reference sequence). Trimming left V 4 bases short and J 8 bases short, with 23 bases between. CDR3 in amino acids: CASSYSAWDSRRGYTF. CDR3 in DNA: TGTGCCAGCAGCTATAGTGCTTGGGACTCCCGTCGGGGCTACACCTTC.